This is a list of T cell receptor beta chains from one sample in a study of T cells in localized non-small cell lung cancer. Here immunoSEQ multiplex PCR was the method, and the copy in TCRdb shows in-frame clones only, minus some. The sample holds 31,000 or so clones, 80% seen once. The sample in question was peripheral blood, obtained before any cancer treatment. All receptors derive from a male donor at least 60 years old with stage III squamous cell lung carcinoma. Each CDR3 is given with its conserved first and last residue. Each record gives: J gene, V gene, CDR3 protein.

TRBJ2-3,TRBV7-9,CASSSLGVADTQYF
TRBJ2-7,TRBV10-3,CAISESAPREQYF
TRBJ1-1,TRBV6-1,CASSALRNTEAFF
TRBJ1-3,TRBV4-3,CASSPAEQDSIHSGNTIYF
TRBJ2-3,TRBV29-1,CSVALTDTQYF
TRBJ2-5,TRBV29-1,CSVGQGGETQYF
TRBJ1-1,TRBV5-1,CASSFRTENTEAFF
TRBJ2-1,TRBV9,CASSVAGRHSYNEQFF
TRBJ2-6,TRBV13,CASSLRDSGANVLTF
TRBJ2-1,TRBV7-2,CASSLVLGPGYNEQFF
TRBJ1-1,TRBV6-4,CAPGVRVAKQPGQNRF
TRBJ2-2,TRBV2,CASSGQSGMAGELFF
TRBJ2-5,TRBV18,CASLQGFDETQYF
TRBJ2-5,TRBV27,CASSLLGQGSQETQYF
TRBJ2-2,TRBV11-1,CASSLVGGVAGELFF
TRBJ2-5,TRBV6-6,CASQAQGETQYF
TRBJ1-5,TRBV19,CASSKVRAANQPQHF
TRBJ1-1,TRBV5-1,CASSLTGSGNTEAFF
TRBJ2-7,TRBV5-1,CASRRAGSFYEQYF
TRBJ2-3,TRBV30,CAWSVSDTQYF
TRBJ2-7,TRBV11-1,CASSLANTGHEQYF
TRBJ1-1,TRBV7-9,CASSLARKTLSMNTEAFF
TRBJ2-7,TRBV6-1,CASSVARGYEQYF
NA,TRBV6-6,CASSSRLYDEQYF
TRBJ2-1,TRBV28,CASSLRTDYNEQFF
TRBJ1-5,TRBV7-8,CASSLGTSVGQPQHF
TRBJ2-7,TRBV15,CATSRDKGLEQYF
TRBJ2-3,TRBV9,CASSVVSGASTDTQYF
TRBJ1-5,TRBV6-1,CASSQRVRLNQPQHF
TRBJ2-1,TRBV7-9,CASSAGTGAFNEQFF
TRBJ1-5,TRBV4-3,CASSQDPNQPQHF
TRBJ2-1,TRBV7-6,CASSSNYNEQFF
TRBJ1-2,TRBV28,CALSGSSYGYTF
TRBJ2-1,TRBV14,CASSQELAVYNEQFF
TRBJ1-4,TRBV5-8,CASSLLGPNEKLFF
TRBJ1-2,TRBV28,CASTSPGYGYTF
TRBJ1-2,TRBV14,CASSERTDRDGYTF
TRBJ2-6,TRBV27,CASRRTGVRGANVLTF
TRBJ1-5,TRBV19,CASSTYDPIFQPQHF
TRBJ2-1,TRBV7-3,CASSSGSYNEQFF
TRBJ2-5,TRBV11-2,CASSSGTFQETQYF
TRBJ2-7,TRBV6-1,CASSGLAALSYEQYF
TRBJ1-1,TRBV19,CASSIRGGVFDEAFF
TRBJ1-5,TRBV5-8,CASSRQHSNQPQHF
TRBJ1-2,TRBV5-1,CASSLVGHQSYGYTF
TRBJ1-4,TRBV15,CATSSEQDGRGEKLFF
TRBJ2-7,TRBV21-1,CAVDSEQYF
TRBJ2-7,TRBV7-2,CASSLADLAF
TRBJ2-3,TRBV5-6,CASSARTGSTDTQYF
TRBJ2-5,TRBV27,CASSLFYGSSKETQYF
TRBJ1-6,TRBV2,CASKTESSPLHF
TRBJ2-7,TRBV9,CASSPRDKVYEQYF
TRBJ2-7,TRBV28,CASSPSTASYEQYF